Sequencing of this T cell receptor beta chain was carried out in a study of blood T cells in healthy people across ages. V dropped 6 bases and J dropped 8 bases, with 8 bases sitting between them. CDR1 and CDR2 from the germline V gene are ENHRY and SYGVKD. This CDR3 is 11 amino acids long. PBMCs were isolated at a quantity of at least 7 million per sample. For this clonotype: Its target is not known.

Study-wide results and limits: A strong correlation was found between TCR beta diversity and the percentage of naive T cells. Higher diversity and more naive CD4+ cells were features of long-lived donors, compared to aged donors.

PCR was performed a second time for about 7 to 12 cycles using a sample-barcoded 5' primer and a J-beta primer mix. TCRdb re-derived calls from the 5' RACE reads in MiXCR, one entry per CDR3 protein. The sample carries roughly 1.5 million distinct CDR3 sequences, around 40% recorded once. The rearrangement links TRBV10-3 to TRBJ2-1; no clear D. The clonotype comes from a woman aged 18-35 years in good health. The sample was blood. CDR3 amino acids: CAISASYEQFF. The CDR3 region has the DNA TGTGCCATCAGCGCCAGCTATGAGCAGTTCTTC.